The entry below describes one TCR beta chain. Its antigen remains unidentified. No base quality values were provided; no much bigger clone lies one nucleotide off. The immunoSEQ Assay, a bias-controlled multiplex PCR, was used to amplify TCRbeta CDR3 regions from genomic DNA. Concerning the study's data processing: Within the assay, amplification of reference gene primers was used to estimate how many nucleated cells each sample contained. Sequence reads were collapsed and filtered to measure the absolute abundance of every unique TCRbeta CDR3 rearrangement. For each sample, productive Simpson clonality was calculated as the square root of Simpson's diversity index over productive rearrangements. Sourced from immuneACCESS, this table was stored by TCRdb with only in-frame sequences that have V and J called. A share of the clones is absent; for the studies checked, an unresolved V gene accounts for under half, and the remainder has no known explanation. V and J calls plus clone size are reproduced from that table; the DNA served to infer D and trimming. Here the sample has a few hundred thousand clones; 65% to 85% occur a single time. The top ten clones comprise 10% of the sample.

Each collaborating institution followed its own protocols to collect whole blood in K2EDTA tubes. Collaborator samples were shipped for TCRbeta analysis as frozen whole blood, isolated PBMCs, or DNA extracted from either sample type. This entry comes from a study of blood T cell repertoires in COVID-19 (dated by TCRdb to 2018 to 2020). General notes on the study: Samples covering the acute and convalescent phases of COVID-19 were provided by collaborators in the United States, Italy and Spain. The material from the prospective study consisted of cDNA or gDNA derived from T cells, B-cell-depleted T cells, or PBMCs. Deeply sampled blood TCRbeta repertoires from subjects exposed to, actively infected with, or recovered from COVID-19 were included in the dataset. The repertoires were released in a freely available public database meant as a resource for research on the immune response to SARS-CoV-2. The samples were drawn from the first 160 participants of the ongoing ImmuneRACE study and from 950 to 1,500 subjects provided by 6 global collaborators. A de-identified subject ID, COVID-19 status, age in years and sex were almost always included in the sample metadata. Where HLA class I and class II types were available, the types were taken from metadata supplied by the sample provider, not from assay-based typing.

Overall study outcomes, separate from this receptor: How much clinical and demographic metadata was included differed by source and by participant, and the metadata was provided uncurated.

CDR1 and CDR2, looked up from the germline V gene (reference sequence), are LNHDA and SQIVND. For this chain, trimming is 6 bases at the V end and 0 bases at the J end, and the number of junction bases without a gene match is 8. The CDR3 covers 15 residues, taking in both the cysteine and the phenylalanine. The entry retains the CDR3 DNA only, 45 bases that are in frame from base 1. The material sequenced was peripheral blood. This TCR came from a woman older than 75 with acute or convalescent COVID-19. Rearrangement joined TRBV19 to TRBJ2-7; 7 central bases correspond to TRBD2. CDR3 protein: CASRGAGLLSYEQYF. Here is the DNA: TGTGCCAGTAGAGGAGCGGGACTCCTCTCCTACGAGCAGTACTTC.